The clone carrying this TCR beta chain was picked up a small number of times. The sample belongs to a study of T cells in Graves' hyperthyroidism and ophthalmopathy. The CDR3 contains 15 residues. Germline V gene sequence: CDR1 MNHNS, CDR2 SASEGT. Trimming took 4 bases from V and 4 from J; bases not matched to a gene: 3. Patients aged 18 to 65 had newly diagnosed hyperthyroidism of under 2 months' duration. Amplified TCR beta CDR3 regions derived from RNA transcripts. In the first-round RT-PCR of the TCR CDR3, the HTBI primer set was used. TCRdb passed the multiplex PCR reads through MiXCR, listing each CDR3 protein once. The sample contains 350,000 to 450,000 distinct CDR3 sequences, over 11% of which appear only once.

Sequenced input: blood. V usage is TRBV6-1 and J usage is TRBJ2-2, with 10 bases aligning to TRBD1. The sequence came from a woman aged 55-69 years with Graves' hyperthyroidism. Here the CDR3 DNA reads TGTGCCAGCAGTGGTGACAGGGGGCGCACCGGGGAGCTGTTTTTT. Protein product: CASSGDRGRTGELFF.